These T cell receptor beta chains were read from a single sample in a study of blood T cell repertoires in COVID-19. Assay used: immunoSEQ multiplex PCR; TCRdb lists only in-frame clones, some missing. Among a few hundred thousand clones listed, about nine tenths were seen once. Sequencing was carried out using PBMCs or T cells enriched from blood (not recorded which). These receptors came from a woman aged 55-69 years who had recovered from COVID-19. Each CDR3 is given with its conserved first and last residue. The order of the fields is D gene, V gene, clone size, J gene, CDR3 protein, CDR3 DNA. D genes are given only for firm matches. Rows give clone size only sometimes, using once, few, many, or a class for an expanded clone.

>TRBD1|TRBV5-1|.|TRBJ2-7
CASSFGTGGWYEQYF
TGCGCCAGCAGCTTTGGAACAGGGGGATGGTACGAGCAGTACTTC
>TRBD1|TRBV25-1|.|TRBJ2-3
CASGFLDRVHF
TGTGCCAGCGGTTTTTTGGACAGGGTCCATTTT
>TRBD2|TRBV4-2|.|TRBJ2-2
CASSPSRLSPGTRGGELFF
TGTGCCAGCAGCCCGTCTCGACTTAGTCCCGGGACTAGGGGCGGGGAGCTGTTTTTT
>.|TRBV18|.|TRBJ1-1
CASSPGAGNTEAFF
TGTGCCAGCTCCCCGGGAGCAGGGAATACTGAAGCTTTCTTT
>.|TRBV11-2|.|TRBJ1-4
CASSLGAGVLEKLFF
TGTGCCAGCAGCTTAGGGGCAGGGGTGTTGGAAAAACTGTTTTTT
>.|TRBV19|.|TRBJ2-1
CASSISGWEEQFF
TGTGCCAGTAGTATATCGGGGTGGGAGGAGCAGTTCTTC
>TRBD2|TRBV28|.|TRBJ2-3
CASSLFASGGGDTQYF
TGTGCCAGCAGTTTGTTTGCTAGCGGGGGGGGTGATACGCAGTATTTT
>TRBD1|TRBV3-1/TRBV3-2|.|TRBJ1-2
CASSVRGRGGYTF
TGTGCCAGCAGTGTAAGGGGGCGTGGTGGCTACACCTTC
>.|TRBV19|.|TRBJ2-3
CASTSTDTQYF
TGTGCCAGTACTAGCACAGATACGCAGTATTTT
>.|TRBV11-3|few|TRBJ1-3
CASSLGLGAYGNTIYF
TGTGCCAGCAGCTTAGGTCTGGGGGCCTACGGAAACACCATATATTTT